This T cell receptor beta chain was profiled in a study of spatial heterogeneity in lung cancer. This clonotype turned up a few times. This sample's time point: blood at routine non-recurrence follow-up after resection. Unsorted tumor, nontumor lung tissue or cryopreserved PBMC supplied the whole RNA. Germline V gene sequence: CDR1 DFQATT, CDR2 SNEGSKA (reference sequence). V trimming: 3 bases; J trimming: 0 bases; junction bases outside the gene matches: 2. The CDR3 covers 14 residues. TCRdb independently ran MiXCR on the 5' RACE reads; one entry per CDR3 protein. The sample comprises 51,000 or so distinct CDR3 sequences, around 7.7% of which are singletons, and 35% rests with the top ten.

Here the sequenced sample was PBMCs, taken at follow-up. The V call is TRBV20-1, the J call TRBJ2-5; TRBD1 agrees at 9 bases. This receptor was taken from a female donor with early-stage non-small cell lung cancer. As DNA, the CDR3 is TGCAGTGCTAGGGGACAGGGCCACCAAGAGACCCAGTACTTC. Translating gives CSARGQGHQETQYF.